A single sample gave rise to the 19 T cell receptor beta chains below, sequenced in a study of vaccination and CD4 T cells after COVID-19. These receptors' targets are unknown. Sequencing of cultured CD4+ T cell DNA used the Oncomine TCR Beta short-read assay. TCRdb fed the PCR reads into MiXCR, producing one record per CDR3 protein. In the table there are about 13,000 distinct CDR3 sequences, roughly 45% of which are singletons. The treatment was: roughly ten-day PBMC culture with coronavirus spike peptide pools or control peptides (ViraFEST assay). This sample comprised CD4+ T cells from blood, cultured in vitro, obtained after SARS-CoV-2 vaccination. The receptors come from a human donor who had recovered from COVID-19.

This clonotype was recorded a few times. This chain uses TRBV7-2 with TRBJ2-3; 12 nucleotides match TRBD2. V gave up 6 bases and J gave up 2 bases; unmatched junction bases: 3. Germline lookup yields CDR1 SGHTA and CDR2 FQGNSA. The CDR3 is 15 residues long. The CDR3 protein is CASRGLAGYTDTQYF. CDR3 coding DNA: TGTGCCAGCAGAGGACTAGCGGGGTACACAGATACGCAGTATTTT. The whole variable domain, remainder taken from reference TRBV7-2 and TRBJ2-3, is GAGVSQSPSNKVTEKGKDVELRCDPISGHTALYWYRQSLGQGLEFLIYFQGNSAPDKSGLPSDRFSAERTGGSVSTLTIQRTQQEDSAVYLCASRGLAGYTDTQYFGPGTRLTVL.

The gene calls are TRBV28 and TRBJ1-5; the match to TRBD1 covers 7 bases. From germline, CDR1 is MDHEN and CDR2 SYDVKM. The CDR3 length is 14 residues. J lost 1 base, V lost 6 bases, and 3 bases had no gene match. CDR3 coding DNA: TGTGCCAGCAGGCCGGACAGGAGCAATCAGCCCCAGCATTTT. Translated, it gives CASRPDRSNQPQHF.

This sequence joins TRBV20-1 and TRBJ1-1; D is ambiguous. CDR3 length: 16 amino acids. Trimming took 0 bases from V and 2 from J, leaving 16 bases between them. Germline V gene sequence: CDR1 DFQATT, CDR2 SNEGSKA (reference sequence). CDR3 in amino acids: CSARDWEGNGNTEAFF. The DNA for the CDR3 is TGCAGTGCTAGAGATTGGGAGGGTAACGGCAACACTGAAGCTTTCTTT.

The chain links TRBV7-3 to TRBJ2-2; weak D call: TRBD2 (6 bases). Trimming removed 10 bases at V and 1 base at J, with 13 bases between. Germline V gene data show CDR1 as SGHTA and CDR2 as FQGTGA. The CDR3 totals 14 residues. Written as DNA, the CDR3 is TGTGCCAAGTGGGGACTGAGGAACACCGGGGAGCTGTTTTTT. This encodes CAKWGLRNTGELFF.

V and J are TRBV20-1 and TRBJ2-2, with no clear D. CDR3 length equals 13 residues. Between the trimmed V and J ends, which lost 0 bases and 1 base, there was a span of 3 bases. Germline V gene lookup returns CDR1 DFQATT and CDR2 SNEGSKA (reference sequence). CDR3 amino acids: CSARDGNTGELFF. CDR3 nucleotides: TGCAGTGCTAGAGACGGGAACACCGGGGAGCTGTTTTTT.

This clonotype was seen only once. The CDR3 DNA reads TGTGCCAGCAGCCCAGGACAGGCAACTAATGAAAAACTGTTTTTT. This gives the protein CASSPGQATNEKLFF. This rearrangement joins TRBV7-8 to TRBJ1-4; TRBD1 aligns across 7 bases. V was pared by 5 bases and J by 0 bases, with 3 bases of the junction left unmatched. CDR3 length: 15 residues. CDR1 and CDR2 from the germline V gene are SGHVS and FQNEAQ.

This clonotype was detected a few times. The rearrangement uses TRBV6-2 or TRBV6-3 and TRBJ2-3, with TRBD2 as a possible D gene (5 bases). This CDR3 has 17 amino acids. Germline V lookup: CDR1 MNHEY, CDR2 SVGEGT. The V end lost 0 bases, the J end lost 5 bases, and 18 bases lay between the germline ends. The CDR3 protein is CASSYSSTGRSQDTQYF. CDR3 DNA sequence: TGTGCCAGCAGTTACTCGAGTACGGGAAGGAGTCAAGATACGCAGTATTTT.

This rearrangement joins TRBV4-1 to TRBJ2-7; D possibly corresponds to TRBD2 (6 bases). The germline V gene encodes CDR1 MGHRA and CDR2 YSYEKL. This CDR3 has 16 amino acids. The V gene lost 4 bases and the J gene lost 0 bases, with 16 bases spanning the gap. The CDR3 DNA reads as TGCGCCAGCAGCCGCGAAGCTCGGGGGTTCTCCTACGAGCAGTACTTC. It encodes CASSREARGFSYEQYF.

The CDR3, as DNA: TGCGCCAGCAGCCAGGGCGGTGATGAAGCTTTCTTT. Translated: CASSQGGDEAFF. V and J are TRBV4-1 and TRBJ1-1; D remains unclear. This CDR3 is 12 amino acids long. Trimming took off 3 bases at V and 7 bases at J, with 9 bases between the two ends. Germline V gene sequence: CDR1 MGHRA, CDR2 YSYEKL.

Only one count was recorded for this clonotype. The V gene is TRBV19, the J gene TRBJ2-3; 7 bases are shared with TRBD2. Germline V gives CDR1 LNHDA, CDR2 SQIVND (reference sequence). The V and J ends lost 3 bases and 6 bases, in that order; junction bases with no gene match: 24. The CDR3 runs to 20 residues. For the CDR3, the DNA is TGTGCCAGTAGTATGTATGGCCGTTGGGCTAGCGGACGGTTAATGGATACGCAGTATTTT. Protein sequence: CASSMYGRWASGRLMDTQYF.

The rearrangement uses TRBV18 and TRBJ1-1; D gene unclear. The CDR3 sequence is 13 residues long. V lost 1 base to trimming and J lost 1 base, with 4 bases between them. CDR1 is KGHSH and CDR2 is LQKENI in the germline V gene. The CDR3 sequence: CASSPQGNTEAFF. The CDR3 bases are TGTGCCAGCTCACCACAGGGGAACACTGAAGCTTTCTTT.

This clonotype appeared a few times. CDR3 loop: CASSFLDRGKFF. The CDR3 coding sequence is TGTGCCAGCAGCTTTTTAGACCGCGGAAAGTTCTTC. The genes are TRBV7-2 and TRBJ2-1; D gene uncertain. With 3 bases removed from V and 14 bases from J, the gap between germline ends came to 14 bases. Germline CDR1 reads SGHTA; CDR2 reads FQGNSA. This CDR3 has 12 amino acids.

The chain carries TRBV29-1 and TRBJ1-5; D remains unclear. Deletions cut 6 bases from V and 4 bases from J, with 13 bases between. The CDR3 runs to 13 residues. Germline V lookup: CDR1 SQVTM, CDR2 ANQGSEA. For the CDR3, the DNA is TGCAGCGTAAGAAGGGCCTGGAATCAGCCCCAGCATTTT. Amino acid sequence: CSVRRAWNQPQHF.

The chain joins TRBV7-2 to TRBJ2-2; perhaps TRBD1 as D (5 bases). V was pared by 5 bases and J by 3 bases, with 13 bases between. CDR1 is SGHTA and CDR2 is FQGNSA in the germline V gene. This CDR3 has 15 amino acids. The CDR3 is CASSPRRADTGELFF. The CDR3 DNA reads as TGTGCCAGCAGCCCCCGCAGGGCAGACACCGGGGAGCTGTTTTTT.

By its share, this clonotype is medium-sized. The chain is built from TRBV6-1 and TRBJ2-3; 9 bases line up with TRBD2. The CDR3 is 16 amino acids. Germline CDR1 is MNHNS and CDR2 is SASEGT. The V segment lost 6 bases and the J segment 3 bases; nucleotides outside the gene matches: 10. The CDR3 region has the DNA TGTGCCAGCAGGGGTACGCGGGAGGGCCTGACAGATACGCAGTATTTT. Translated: CASRGTREGLTDTQYF.

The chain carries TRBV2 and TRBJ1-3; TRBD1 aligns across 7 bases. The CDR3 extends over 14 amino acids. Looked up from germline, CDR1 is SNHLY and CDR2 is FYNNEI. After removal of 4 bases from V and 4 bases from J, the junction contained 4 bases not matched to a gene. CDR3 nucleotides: TGTGCCAGCAGTGCCCGCAGGGGGGGAAACACCATATATTTT. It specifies CASSARRGGNTIYF. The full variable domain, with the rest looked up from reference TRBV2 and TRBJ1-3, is EPEVTQTPSHQVTQMGQEVILRCVPISNHLYFYWYRQILGQKVEFLVSFYNNEISEKSEIFDDQFSVERPDGSNFTLKIRSTKLEDSAMYFCASSARRGGNTIYFGEGSWLTVV.

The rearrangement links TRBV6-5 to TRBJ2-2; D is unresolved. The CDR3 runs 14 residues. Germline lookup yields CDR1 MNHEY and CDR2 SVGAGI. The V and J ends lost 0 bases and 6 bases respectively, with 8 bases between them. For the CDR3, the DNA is TGTGCCAGCAGTTACTCGAGTGGCGCCGGGGAGCTGTTTTTT. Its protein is CASSYSSGAGELFF.

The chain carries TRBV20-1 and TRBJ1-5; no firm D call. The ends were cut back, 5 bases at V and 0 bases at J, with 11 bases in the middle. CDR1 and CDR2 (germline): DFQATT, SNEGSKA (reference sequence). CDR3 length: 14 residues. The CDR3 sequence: CSARVPNSNQPQHF. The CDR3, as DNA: TGCAGTGCTCGGGTGCCGAATAGCAATCAGCCCCAGCATTTT.

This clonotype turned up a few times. CDR3 residues: CASTGLAGETHGTDTQYF. CDR3 in DNA: TGTGCCAGCACGGGCCTAGCGGGAGAAACACACGGCACAGATACGCAGTATTTT. The V and J genes are TRBV2 and TRBJ2-3; 10 bases are a match to TRBD2. The CDR3 is 18 amino acids. V lost 7 bases to trimming and J lost 1 base; unmatched junction nucleotides: 14. The V gene's germline CDR1 is SNHLY and CDR2 FYNNEI.